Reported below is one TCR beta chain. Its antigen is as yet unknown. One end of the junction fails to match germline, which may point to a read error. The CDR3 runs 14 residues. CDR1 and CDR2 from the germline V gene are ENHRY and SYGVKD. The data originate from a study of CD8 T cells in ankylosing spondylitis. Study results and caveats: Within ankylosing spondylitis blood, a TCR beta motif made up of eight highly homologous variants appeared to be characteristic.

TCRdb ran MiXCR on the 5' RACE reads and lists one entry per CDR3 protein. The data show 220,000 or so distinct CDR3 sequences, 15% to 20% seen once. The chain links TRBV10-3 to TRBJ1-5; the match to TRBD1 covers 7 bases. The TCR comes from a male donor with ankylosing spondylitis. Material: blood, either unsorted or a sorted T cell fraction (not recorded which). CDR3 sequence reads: CATSTDRPNQPQHF. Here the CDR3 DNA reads TGTGCCACCAGTACGGACAGGCCCAATCAGCCCCAGCATTTT.